This is a list of T cell receptor beta chains from one sample in a study of CD8+ T cells in alopecia areata. The protocol was immunoSEQ multiplex PCR, while the TCRdb copy is restricted to in-frame clones and leaves out a portion. The table includes about 150,000 clones, over 45% detected once. The sequencing input was CD4+ T cells sorted from blood. All receptors derive from a human donor with alopecia areata. Both conserved end residues are part of each CDR3. D genes are given only for firm matches. Clone size, where shown, is once, few, many, or a class for clones that have expanded.

clone_size d_call j_call v_call cdr3_nt cdr3_aa
NA NA TRBJ2-1 TRBV20-1 TGCAGTGCTAGAGACAACAATGAGCAGTTCTTC CSARDNNEQFF
few NA TRBJ2-1 TRBV7-2 TGTGCCAGCAGCTTAGGAGACAGCCGCAATGAGCAGTTCTTC CASSLGDSRNEQFF
NA NA TRBJ2-3 TRBV9 TGTGCCAGCAGCGCGGGGGTTCGGGCAGATACGCAGTATTTT CASSAGVRADTQYF
few TRBD2 TRBJ2-1 TRBV7-3 TGTGCCAGCAAAAGGACTAGCGGGAGCGATGAGCAGTTCTTC CASKRTSGSDEQFF
NA NA TRBJ2-1 TRBV9 TGTGCCAGCAGCGCAGGGGACGGGACGAAGCAGTTCTTC CASSAGDGTKQFF
few TRBD2 TRBJ2-1 TRBV19 TGTGCCAGTAGTATTGAGGTCCTAGCGGGAGGGCCCACCCTCAATGAGCAGTTCTTC CASSIEVLAGGPTLNEQFF
few TRBD2 TRBJ2-7 TRBV13 TGTGCCAGCAGCTTCACACCCCCGGGACTAGCCGGGGAGCAGTACTTC CASSFTPPGLAGEQYF
few NA TRBJ1-2 TRBV18 TGTGCCAGCTCACCAGGGGAGGACTATGGCTACACCTTC CASSPGEDYGYTF
NA TRBD1 TRBJ1-1 TRBV7-9 TGTGCCAGCAGCCTTCGAACTACAGGGGTTACTGAAGCTTTCTTT CASSLRTTGVTEAFF
NA NA TRBJ2-1 TRBV5-1 TGCGCCAGCGGCTTCGTGGCGGGGAACAATGAGCAGTTCTTC CASGFVAGNNEQFF
NA NA TRBJ2-1 TRBV29-1 TGCAGCGTTGAAGTTGACAGGTGGGACTACAATGAGCAGTTCTTC CSVEVDRWDYNEQFF
few NA TRBJ2-2 TRBV7-8 TGTGCCAGCAGCGTAAGGTCAGCATCGACCGGGGAGCTGTTTTTT CASSVRSASTGELFF
NA NA TRBJ2-5 TRBV7-9 TGTGCCAGCAGCTTACAGTCGGGCGCAGGTCAAGAGACCCAGTACTTC CASSLQSGAGQETQYF
NA TRBD1 TRBJ1-1 TRBV28 TGTGCCAGCAGAGCCGGGACAGGGGGCACTGAAGCTTTCTTT CASRAGTGGTEAFF
NA TRBD2 TRBJ2-1 TRBV29-1 TGCAGCGTTGAAACAGGGGGACTAGCGGGAGGGATCCTTAACAATGAGCAGTTCTTC CSVETGGLAGGILNNEQFF
NA NA TRBJ2-3 TRBV7-9 TGTGCCAGCAAAGGTTCCCGGAAAGATACGCAGTATTTT CASKGSRKDTQYF
NA NA TRBJ1-1 TRBV6-5 TGTGCCAGCAGTTACGGTTGGGGACTGATGAACACTGAAGCTTTCTTT CASSYGWGLMNTEAFF
NA NA TRBJ2-1 TRBV29-1 TGCAGCGTAGATAAAACAGGGAGCTCCTACAATGAGCAGTTCTTC CSVDKTGSSYNEQFF
few NA TRBJ2-3 TRBV28 TGTGCCAGCAAGGCGGTATGGTGGAGCACAGATACGCAGTATTTT CASKAVWWSTDTQYF
NA TRBD1 TRBJ2-5 TRBV5-1 TGCGCCAGCAGTTTTGGACAGGGGATAGGCCAGTACTTC CASSFGQGIGQYF
NA NA TRBJ1-1 TRBV9 TGTGCCAGCAGCCCACGACAGAACACTGAAGCTTTCTTT CASSPRQNTEAFF
NA NA TRBJ1-5 TRBV29-1 TGCAGCGTTCCTATGCAGGGTGAGCAGCCCCAGCATTTT CSVPMQGEQPQHF
NA TRBD1 TRBJ2-7 TRBV5-1 TGCGCCAGCAGCTTGGTGGGACAGGGGGAGCAGTACTTC CASSLVGQGEQYF
NA TRBD2 TRBJ2-3 TRBV5-6 TGTGCCAGCAGGCGGACTAGGATCACAGATACGCAGTATTTT CASRRTRITDTQYF
NA TRBD1 TRBJ2-3 TRBV5-1 TGCGCCAGCAGCTCGCCGACAGGGGGGTCAACGGAGTATTTT CASSSPTGGSTEYF
NA NA TRBJ1-1 TRBV6-6 TGTGCCAGCAGTTACGCGAACACTGAAGCTTTCTTT CASSYANTEAFF
once TRBD1 TRBJ2-3 TRBV11-2 TGTGCCAGCAGCTCCCCTCGGGACAGGGGACCCCCTAGCACAGATACGCAGTATTTT CASSSPRDRGPPSTDTQYF
NA NA TRBJ2-7 TRBV7-6 TGTGCCAGCAGCTTTGGCAGGGACGAGCAGTACTTC CASSFGRDEQYF
NA NA TRBJ1-2 TRBV29-1 TGCAGCGTTGAAGGGGCAGGCGCTGGCTACACCTTC CSVEGAGAGYTF
NA NA TRBJ2-7 TRBV27 TGTGCCAGCAGGGATAGCGCCGCCTACGAGCAGTACTTC CASRDSAAYEQYF
NA NA TRBJ1-1 TRBV29-1 TGCAGCGTTAGACTCAGACACCCGACTGAAGCTTTCTTT CSVRLRHPTEAFF
NA NA TRBJ2-7 TRBV7-3 TGTGCCAGCAGCTTAATCTGGGGAGACGAGCAGTACTTC CASSLIWGDEQYF
NA TRBD1 TRBJ1-2 TRBV11-2 TGTGCCAGCAGCTTAATAAGGGACAGGGGGCGCGGCTACACCTTC CASSLIRDRGRGYTF
NA NA TRBJ2-7 TRBV9 TGTGCCAGCAGCGTAGGGGCTGACCCCTACGAGCAGTACTTC CASSVGADPYEQYF
NA NA TRBJ2-1 TRBV6-1 TGTGCCAGCAGTGAAATGGGAAGTTCTTACAATGAGCAGTTCTTC CASSEMGSSYNEQFF
NA NA TRBJ2-3 TRBV2 TGTGCCAGCAGGGACGATGGCACAGATACGCAGTATTTT CASRDDGTDTQYF
NA TRBD1 TRBJ2-1 TRBV20-1 TGCAGAGTGACAGGGAATGAGCAGTTCTTC CRVTGNEQFF
once NA TRBJ1-1 TRBV6-5 TGTGCCAGCAGTCCGAGGGGAGGTGGCACTGAAGCTTTCTTT CASSPRGGGTEAFF
NA NA TRBJ1-5 TRBV6-1 TGTGCCAGCGCCATGGGGGATTCGGGCAATCAGCCCCAGCATTTT CASAMGDSGNQPQHF
NA NA TRBJ2-7 TRBV11-2 TGTGCCAGCAGCTTAGAACCGGGCTACGAGCAGTACTTC CASSLEPGYEQYF
NA NA TRBJ2-3 TRBV6-1 TGTGCCAGCACATACACAGATACGCAGTATTTT CASTYTDTQYF
few NA TRBJ1-1 TRBV7-9 TGTGCCAGCAGCTTAGGCGAATGGGCAGGGAACACTGAAGCTTTCTTT CASSLGEWAGNTEAFF
few NA TRBJ2-7 TRBV6-1 TGTGCCAGCAGTGACAACTACGAGCAGTACTTC CASSDNYEQYF
once NA TRBJ2-5 TRBV14 TGTGCCAGCAGCCCACAGCGAGAGACCCAGTACTTC CASSPQRETQYF
NA NA TRBJ1-4 TRBV28 TGTGCCAGCAGTTCAGGGGTTGTGAGGGAAAAACTGTTTTTT CASSSGVVREKLFF